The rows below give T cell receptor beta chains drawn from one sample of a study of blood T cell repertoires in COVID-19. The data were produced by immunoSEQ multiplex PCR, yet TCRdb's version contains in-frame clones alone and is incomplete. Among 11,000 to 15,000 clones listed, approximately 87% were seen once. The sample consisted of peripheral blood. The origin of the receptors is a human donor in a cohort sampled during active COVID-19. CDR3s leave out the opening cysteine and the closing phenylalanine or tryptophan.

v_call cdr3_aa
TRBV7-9 ASSLDGGGGYT
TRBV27 ASSQQGRQPQH
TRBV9 ASSGLQGLDTEAF
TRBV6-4 ASSEELAYNEQF
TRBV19 ASNDGTVYGYT
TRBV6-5 ASSTRQDTGELF
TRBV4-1 ASSQDFGNYEQY
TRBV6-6 ASSFGGHNEQF
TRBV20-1 SASLTGNTGELF
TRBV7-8 ASSLALPDTQY
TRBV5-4 ASSSTLAGGPGEQY
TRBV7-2 ASSGGLDTQY
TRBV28 ASSSGTADGYT
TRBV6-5 ASSRGQSDTEAF
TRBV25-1 ASSDPAGYTEAF
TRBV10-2 ASRRSNTGELF
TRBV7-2 ASSPGGQGASGELF
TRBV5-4 ASSLGDRGEREQF
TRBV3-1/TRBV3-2 ASSPGERKTQY
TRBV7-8 ASSWDRVAAGMNTEAF
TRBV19 ASKSDRAQRDGYT
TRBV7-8 ASSSPSGGDTDTQY
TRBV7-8 ASSTLQGLGGYT
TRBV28 ASSPGAAGATQY
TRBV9 ASSVGSTEGNIQY
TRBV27 ASSILGQDYEQY
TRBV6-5 ASSYSPGADYGYT
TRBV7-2 ASSLRLAGGAGELF
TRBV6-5 ASNRQASYEQY
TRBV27 ASSLYFGGTEAF
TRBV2 ASSLTGGDYNEQF
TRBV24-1 ATSGSGSNQPQH
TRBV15 ATSHGEKLF
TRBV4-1 ASSPSGGAGETQY
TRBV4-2 ASSQGPVSYEQY
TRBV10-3 AISEGPQGIAGYGYT
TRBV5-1 ASSLRGTSGTDTQY
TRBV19 ASSITSGSYEQY
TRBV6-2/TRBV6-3 ASSYDSRNQPQH
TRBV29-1 SVDNSRGAEGYT
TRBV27 ASSLRAVSYEQY
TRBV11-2 ASSLPFRDRGSYEQY
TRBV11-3 ASSLDQGGDRANYGYT
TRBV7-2 ASSLGVTAMRGYT
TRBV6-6 ASSRDPGQGINGYT
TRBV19 ASSLPGTGGANANYGYT
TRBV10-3 AISASGSRVYEQY
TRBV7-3 ASSFQGARGYT
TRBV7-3 ASRTSPGRYNEQF
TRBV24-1 ATSDSQYLRASYNEQF
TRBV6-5 ASSHGWDKPYEQY
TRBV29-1 SVVGGSGANVLT
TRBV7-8 ASSQRGTVRFYGYT
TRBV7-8 ASSLAAGGFGEAF
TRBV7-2 ASSADEGSSYEQY
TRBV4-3 ASSQRGQDSNTGELF
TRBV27 ASSAGLAGGSDTQY
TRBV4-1 ASSQGTGVYEQY
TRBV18 ASSPQGRYEQY